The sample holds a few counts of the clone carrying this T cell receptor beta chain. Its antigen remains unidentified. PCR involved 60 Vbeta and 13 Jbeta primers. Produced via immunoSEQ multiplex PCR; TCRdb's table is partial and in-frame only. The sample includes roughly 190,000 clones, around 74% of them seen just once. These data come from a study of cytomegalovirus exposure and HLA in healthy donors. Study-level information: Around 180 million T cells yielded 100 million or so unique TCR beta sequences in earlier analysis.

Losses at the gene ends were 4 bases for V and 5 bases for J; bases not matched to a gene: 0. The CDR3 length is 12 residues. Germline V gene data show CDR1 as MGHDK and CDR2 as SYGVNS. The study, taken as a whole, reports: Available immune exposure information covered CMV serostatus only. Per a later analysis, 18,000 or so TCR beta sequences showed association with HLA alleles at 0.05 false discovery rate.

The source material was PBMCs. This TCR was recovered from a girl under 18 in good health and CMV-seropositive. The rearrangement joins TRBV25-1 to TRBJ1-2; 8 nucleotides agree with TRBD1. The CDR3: CASSGTGYGYTF. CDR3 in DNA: TGTGCCAGCAGTGGGACAGGGTATGGCTACACCTTC.